A single sample is the source of the 32 T cell receptor beta chains below, sequenced in a study of technical replicates of blood from several donors. This table comes from immunoSEQ multiplex PCR, and its TCRdb copy is limited to in-frame clones, with some not included. The sample yields 45,000 to 55,000 clones, 94% seen once. Sequencing was done on a sample of T cells isolated from PBMCs. The receptors shown here come from a human donor in good health.

The V gene is TRBV5-1, the J gene TRBJ1-1; a possible D gene is TRBD1 (5 bases). The CDR3 is 16 amino acids. Per germline, CDR1 SGHRS and CDR2 YFSETQ. V lost 0 bases to trimming and J lost 1 base, with 13 bases between them. CDR3 region: CASSLGFGTGNTEAFF. The CDR3 coding sequence is TGCGCCAGCAGCTTGGGGTTCGGTACAGGGAACACTGAAGCTTTCTTT.

This sequence joins TRBV28 and TRBJ1-2; 8 bases are shared with TRBD1. The CDR3 runs 12 residues. Germline V CDR1 and CDR2: MDHEN, SYDVKM. J was trimmed by 8 bases and V by 3 bases; bases with no gene match: 2. The CDR3 DNA reads as TGTGCCAGCAGTTTTCCAGGGGGCGGCTACACCTTC. Translating gives CASSFPGGGYTF.

V gene TRBV5-4 combines with J gene TRBJ2-5, with 10 bases identical to TRBD1. The trim removed 4 bases at V and 7 bases at J, leaving 16 bases unmatched. This CDR3 has 17 amino acids. Germline CDR1 is SGHNT and CDR2 is YYREEE (reference sequence). Here the CDR3 reads CASSATGTGVTYGTQYF. The CDR3 DNA reads TGTGCCAGCAGCGCCACCGGGACAGGGGTTACCTATGGGACCCAGTACTTC.

This sequence joins TRBV7-9 and TRBJ1-2; possibly TRBD1 for D (6 bases). Looked up from germline, CDR1 is SEHNR and CDR2 is FQNEAQ (reference sequence). The germline V and J ends were trimmed by 1 base and 4 bases, with 10 bases remaining between them. This CDR3 region has 14 residues. In DNA, the CDR3 is TGTGCCAGCAGCTTAGAGGGGGGGATCTATGGCTACACCTTC. Translating it yields CASSLEGGIYGYTF.

This clone appeared once. The chain uses TRBV6-5 and TRBJ2-5; 8 bases line up with TRBD1. This CDR3 is 15 amino acids long. CDR1 and CDR2 (germline): MNHEY, SVGAGI. V lost 6 bases and J lost 4; bases outside the gene matches: 10. The CDR3 loop reads CASSHRDRGGETQYF. The CDR3 coding sequence is TGTGCCAGCAGCCATAGAGACAGGGGAGGAGAGACCCAGTACTTC.

The chain joins TRBV5-1 to TRBJ2-5, with D possibly matching TRBD2 (5 bases). The length of the CDR3 is 12 residues. Germline V gene lookup returns CDR1 SGHRS and CDR2 YFSETQ. The V end lost 0 bases, the J end lost 5 bases, and 5 bases lay between the germline ends. CDR3 sequence: CASSLAGETQYF. The CDR3 nucleotides read TGCGCCAGCAGCTTGGCGGGGGAGACCCAGTACTTC.

V is TRBV11-2 and J is TRBJ1-2, with a tentative D call TRBD1 (5 bases). Per germline, CDR1 SGHAT and CDR2 FQNNGV. This CDR3 has 16 amino acids. Trimming left V 1 base short and J 4 bases short, with 16 bases between. The CDR3 is CASSLVTTGWGYGYTF. The CDR3 nucleotides are TGTGCCAGCAGCTTAGTTACAACAGGTTGGGGCTATGGCTACACCTTC.

This chain connects TRBV9 to TRBJ2-3; 7 nucleotides agree with TRBD1. The CDR3 length is 16 residues. Germline V CDR1 and CDR2: SGDLS, YYNGEE. The V and J ends lost 4 bases and 0 bases, in that order; junction bases with no gene match: 8. The chain's CDR3 is CASSLWDSPSTDTQYF. The CDR3 coding sequence is TGTGCCAGCAGCCTGTGGGACAGCCCTAGCACAGATACGCAGTATTTT.

The V call is TRBV11-2, the J call TRBJ1-2; 7 positions match TRBD1. The CDR3 covers 16 residues. Germline V lookup: CDR1 SGHAT, CDR2 FQNNGV. After removal of 5 bases from V and 4 bases from J, the junction contained 13 bases not matched to a gene. CDR3 sequence reads: CASSPRLQGSGYGYTF. In DNA, the CDR3 is TGTGCCAGCAGCCCCCGGCTACAGGGGAGCGGCTATGGCTACACCTTC.

The gene calls are TRBV7-2 and TRBJ1-1; tentatively, D is TRBD1 (6 bases). The V and J ends lost 2 bases and 4 bases respectively, with 11 bases between them. Per the germline V gene, CDR1 is SGHTA and CDR2 is FQGNSA. There are 14 residues in the CDR3. CDR3 bases: TGTGCCAGCAGCTTATATCCAGGGGCCACTGAAGCTTTCTTT. Translated, it gives CASSLYPGATEAFF.

This clone was seen a few times. This sequence joins TRBV28 and TRBJ1-5; tentatively, D is TRBD1 (6 bases). The V end lost 6 bases, the J end lost 2 bases, and 23 bases lay between the germline ends. CDR1 is MDHEN, CDR2 SYDVKM, per germline. The CDR3 has 18 amino acids. Written as DNA, the CDR3 is TGTGCCAGCAGCAGCTGGGACATGGGCTTGAATGGCAATCAGCCCCAGCATTTT. It specifies CASSSWDMGLNGNQPQHF.

The V gene is TRBV11-3, the J gene TRBJ1-1; 8 bases are a match to TRBD1. CDR3 length: 14 amino acids. Germline V gene lookup returns CDR1 SGHNT and CDR2 YENEEA. The ends lost 4 bases at V and 1 base at J; junction bases unmatched: 2. The DNA for the CDR3 is TGTGCCAGCAGCTCAGGACAGGGGAACACTGAAGCTTTCTTT. Translation gives CASSSGQGNTEAFF.

V usage is TRBV20-1 and J usage is TRBJ2-7, with D maybe TRBD2 (5 bases). Trimming left V 0 bases short and J 11 bases short, with 11 bases between. CDR1 is DFQATT, CDR2 SNEGSKA, per germline (reference sequence). There are 11 residues in the CDR3. The CDR3 here is CSARESGSEYF. The CDR3 coding sequence is TGCAGTGCTAGAGAAAGCGGAAGCGAGTACTTC.

CDR3 DNA sequence: TGTGCCAGCAGTAGATCGACAGGCCCGAAGAAGAGCACCTTC. Amino acids: CASSRSTGPKKSTF. V and J are TRBV6-5 and TRBJ1-2; TRBD1 is a possible D gene (6 bases). The CDR3 loop spans 14 amino acids. Germline V gives CDR1 MNHEY, CDR2 SVGAGI. The V end was cut by 5 bases, the J end by 13 bases, with 23 bases between.

This chain joins TRBV11-3 and TRBJ2-7; perhaps TRBD2 as D (6 bases). V was pared by 2 bases and J by 2 bases, with 16 bases between. The CDR3 consists of 16 residues. The germline V gene encodes CDR1 SGHNT and CDR2 YENEEA. CDR3 in amino acids: CASSLYGGDLTYEQYF. The DNA of the CDR3 is TGTGCCAGCAGCTTATACGGCGGGGACCTAACCTACGAGCAGTACTTC.

Comment on this clone: A read error may account for a junction end that differs from germline. The genes are TRBV7-2 and TRBJ2-7; 13 bases align to TRBD2. Germline V gene sequence: CDR1 SGHTA, CDR2 FQGNSA. The CDR3 spans 15 residues. CDR3 residues: CASSWTSGGLYEQYF. The CDR3 bases are TGTGCCAGTAGCTGGACTAGCGGGGGTTTATACGAGCAGTACTTC.

J is TRBJ2-7 and V is TRBV14; TRBD2 aligns across 7 bases. Germline CDR1 and CDR2: SGHDN and FVKESK. V was clipped by 3 bases and J by 2 bases; unmatched bases: 10. The CDR3 sequence is 16 residues long. CDR3 protein: CASSQYGGGKAYEQYF. The CDR3 bases are TGTGCCAGCAGCCAGTATGGGGGGGGGAAAGCCTACGAGCAGTACTTC.

The sample holds one count of this clone. The chain joins TRBV29-1 to TRBJ2-1; D uncertain. The CDR3 length is 16 residues. Germline values: CDR1 SQVTM, CDR2 ANQGSEA. Trimming removed 0 bases at V and 0 bases at J, with 12 bases between. Written as DNA, the CDR3 is TGCAGCGTTGAAGAGTTTGCGGCGGTCTCCTACAATGAGCAGTTCTTC. This encodes CSVEEFAAVSYNEQFF.

The genes are TRBV6-5 and TRBJ1-2; 9 nucleotides match TRBD1. CDR3 size: 15 residues. CDR1 and CDR2 (germline): MNHEY, SVGAGI. Trimming at V came to 6 bases and at J to 3 bases, leaving 8 bases not matched to a gene. The chain's CDR3 is CASSSDRGIYYGYTF. The CDR3 DNA reads as TGTGCCAGCAGCTCCGACAGGGGGATTTACTATGGCTACACCTTC.

Only one count was recorded for this clone. The chain carries TRBV7-9 and TRBJ2-2; 8 bases match TRBD1. V lost 7 bases to trimming and J lost 6 bases; unmatched junction nucleotides: 19. Germline V gene data show CDR1 as SEHNR and CDR2 as FQNEAQ (reference sequence). The CDR3 is 18 amino acids. The CDR3 DNA is TGTGCCAGCACCAATTGGGGCAGGGGGCAAGTGTCGGCCGGGGAGCTGTTTTTT. This sequence encodes CASTNWGRGQVSAGELFF.

The rearrangement links TRBV7-4 to TRBJ2-7; perhaps TRBD2 as D (5 bases). Germline V CDR1 and CDR2: SGHVT, SQSDAQ. Trimming removed 1 base at V and 2 bases at J, with 12 bases between. CDR3 size: 15 residues. CDR3 sequence reads: CASSLDSEATYEQYF. The CDR3 DNA reads TGTGCCAGCAGCTTAGATAGCGAGGCAACCTACGAGCAGTACTTC.

This sequence joins TRBV29-1 and TRBJ1-2; 7 bases are a match to TRBD1. This CDR3 region has 14 residues. Losses at the gene ends were 2 bases for V and 4 bases for J; bases not matched to a gene: 7. Per the germline V gene, CDR1 is SQVTM and CDR2 is ANQGSEA. This chain's CDR3 is CSVEYRQGSYGYTF. The CDR3 coding sequence is TGCAGCGTTGAATATAGACAGGGCAGCTATGGCTACACCTTC.

The V and J genes are TRBV5-1 and TRBJ1-1; 8 nucleotides match TRBD1. Trimming took 7 bases from V and 3 from J; bases not matched to a gene: 2. The CDR3 spans 12 residues. Germline V CDR1 and CDR2: SGHRS, YFSETQ. The CDR3 bases are TGCGCCAGCCACAGGGGGGACACTGAAGCTTTCTTT. Its translation is CASHRGDTEAFF.

The chain uses TRBV6-5 and TRBJ2-7; maybe TRBD1 (6 bases). This CDR3 has 15 amino acids. CDR1 MNHEY and CDR2 SVGAGI come from the germline V gene. Trimming shortened V by 0 bases and J by 1 base, and 10 bases separated the two germline ends. The CDR3 sequence: CASSYSEQGSYEQYF. For the CDR3, the DNA is TGTGCCAGCAGTTACTCGGAGCAGGGGTCCTACGAGCAGTACTTC.

The V gene is TRBV7-9, the J gene TRBJ2-1; TRBD2 matches at 7 bases. This CDR3 has 14 amino acids. Germline loops: CDR1 SEHNR, CDR2 FQNEAQ (reference sequence). J gave up 5 bases and V 6 bases, and 7 bases lay outside the gene matches. As DNA, the CDR3 is TGTGCCAGCAGGCCAGGGAGGGAGGACAATGAGCAGTTCTTC. As protein: CASRPGREDNEQFF.

The chain couples TRBV5-6 to TRBJ1-6, with 9 bases aligning to TRBD1. Germline CDR1 and CDR2: SGHDT and YYEEEE. The J segment lost 10 bases and the V segment lost 2 bases, leaving 4 bases of the junction unmatched. The CDR3 has 14 amino acids. The chain's CDR3 is CASSLGTGLSPLHF. CDR3 in DNA: TGTGCCAGCAGCTTAGGGACAGGGCTATCACCCCTCCACTTT. The full variable domain, with the rest looked up from reference TRBV5-6 and TRBJ1-6, is DAGVTQSPTHLIKTRGQQVTLRCSPKSGHDTVSWYQQALGQGPQFIFQYYEEEERQRGNFPDRFSGHQFPNYSSELNVNALLLGDSALYLCASSLGTGLSPLHFGNGTRLTVT.

The chain recombines TRBV5-5 with TRBJ2-2; TRBD1 might be the D (5 bases). CDR1 SGHKS and CDR2 YYEKEE come from the germline V gene (reference sequence). The CDR3 runs 15 residues. V lost 5 bases, J lost 4 bases, and 15 bases lay in between. The CDR3 DNA is TGTGCCAGCAGGACTCCAGGGATTGGCACCGGGGAGCTGTTTTTT. Its protein product is CASRTPGIGTGELFF.

The chain joins TRBV9 to TRBJ1-3, with D perhaps TRBD1 (5 bases). Germline V CDR1 and CDR2: SGDLS, YYNGEE. The CDR3 length is 14 residues. Deletions cut 3 bases from V and 4 bases from J, with 11 bases between. CDR3 nucleotides: TGTGCCAGCAGCGGCCAGGGTTCCGGAAACACCATATATTTT. Protein product: CASSGQGSGNTIYF.

The chain carries TRBV28 and TRBJ1-1; possible D gene TRBD1, 5 bases. The germline gives CDR1 MDHEN, CDR2 SYDVKM. V was cut by 3 bases and J by 0 bases, with 14 bases left in between. CDR3 length equals 16 residues. CDR3 in amino acids: CASSFPPTEMNTEAFF. The CDR3 coding sequence is TGTGCCAGCAGTTTCCCCCCGACAGAGATGAACACTGAAGCTTTCTTT.

The chain is built from TRBV10-2 and TRBJ2-7; tentatively, D is TRBD1 (6 bases). With 3 bases removed from V and 4 bases from J, the gap between germline ends came to 13 bases. Germline V gene lookup returns CDR1 WSHSY and CDR2 SAAADI. This CDR3 contains 14 residues. The CDR3 is CASSDRDTTYEQYF. In nucleotides, the CDR3 is TGCGCCAGCAGTGACCGGGACACTACTTACGAGCAGTACTTC.

V is TRBV29-1 and J is TRBJ1-3; D is undetermined. The CDR3 covers 13 residues. The V gene's germline CDR1 is SQVTM and CDR2 ANQGSEA. V lost 4 bases and J 4 bases, leaving 11 bases between the germline ends. The CDR3 sequence: CSVAVGSGNTIYF. The CDR3 coding sequence is TGCAGCGTTGCGGTCGGGAGCGGAAACACCATATATTTT.

The gene calls are TRBV5-1 and TRBJ2-1; D gene uncertain. V was shortened by 0 bases and J by 2 bases, with 6 bases between the two germline ends. In germline, CDR1 is SGHRS, CDR2 YFSETQ. CDR3 size: 14 residues. This chain's CDR3 is CASSLGLTYNEQFF. CDR3 sequence (DNA): TGCGCCAGCAGCTTGGGACTTACCTACAATGAGCAGTTCTTC.